This TCR beta chain was sequenced for a study of cytomegalovirus exposure and HLA in healthy donors. With 60 Vbeta and 13 Jbeta primers, the PCR was carried out. Profiled with immunoSEQ multiplex PCR; TCRdb holds only in-frame clones, not every one. Among 130,000 or so clones, approximately 75% were seen once, and the ten largest hold 0.9% to 1.2%. The sequenced sample consisted of PBMCs. This TCR derives from a male donor in good health and CMV-seronegative.

The CDR3 sequence is CASSLSVGDRSYEQYF. The CDR3 nucleotides read TGTGCCAGCAGTTTATCGGTGGGGGACAGATCCTACGAGCAGTACTTC. The chain employs TRBV27 and TRBJ2-7; 7 bases fit TRBD1. Per the germline V gene, CDR1 is MNHEY and CDR2 is SMNVEV (reference sequence). The CDR3 is 16 residues long. J gave up 1 base and V 0 bases, and 6 bases lay outside the gene matches.